A selection of T cell receptor beta chains follows, all from one sample in a study of human T cells and chemical hapten exposure. TCRdb fed the RACE reads into MiXCR, producing one record per CDR3 protein. This table holds roughly 51,000 distinct CDR3 sequences, 9.5% to 10% found once. The sequences come from whole blood, collected in connection with sensitization to the hapten diphenylcyclopropenone (DPC). The receptors were sampled from a man aged 40-49 years with alopecia areata. Some clones in this sample may be carry-over from other donors' samples. Both conserved end residues are trimmed from each CDR3. Fields, in order: V gene, D gene, CDR3 protein. A D gene is named only where the DNA matches it firmly.

V gene: TRBV7-9
D gene: TRBD2
CDR3 protein: ASSSQAGGPTDTQY

V gene: TRBV2
D gene: TRBD1
CDR3 protein: ASSELDRGRDEQF

V gene: TRBV14
D gene: .
CDR3 protein: ASSQDIGTREDQPQH

V gene: TRBV7-9
D gene: .
CDR3 protein: ASSDDRSNEKLF

V gene: TRBV28
D gene: .
CDR3 protein: ASSPLSRAHTPEAYEQY

V gene: TRBV6-2/TRBV6-3
D gene: TRBD2
CDR3 protein: ASSYSRKLIETSGRVPWYLEQF

V gene: TRBV28
D gene: TRBD1
CDR3 protein: ASGNWAETGANTGELF

V gene: TRBV10-3
D gene: .
CDR3 protein: AISEGYYEQY

V gene: TRBV28
D gene: .
CDR3 protein: ASSGLDTQY

V gene: TRBV4-2
D gene: TRBD1
CDR3 protein: ASSQERQGTYEQY

V gene: TRBV18
D gene: .
CDR3 protein: ASSPLLYNEQF

V gene: TRBV5-1
D gene: .
CDR3 protein: ASSLVSGTNTGELF

V gene: TRBV12-3/TRBV12-4
D gene: TRBD2
CDR3 protein: ASSFYGRFHEQY

V gene: TRBV7-6
D gene: .
CDR3 protein: ASSFDPRTTEAF

V gene: TRBV27
D gene: .
CDR3 protein: ASSLLGGELF

V gene: TRBV6-1
D gene: .
CDR3 protein: ASSPGSGQGTQY

V gene: TRBV20-1
D gene: .
CDR3 protein: SASKGTYEQY

V gene: TRBV3-1
D gene: TRBD2
CDR3 protein: ASRTSGPRDEQF

V gene: TRBV14
D gene: .
CDR3 protein: ASSPTGTSRPQH

V gene: TRBV5-5
D gene: TRBD1
CDR3 protein: ASSLLGTGEQPQH

V gene: TRBV6-5
D gene: .
CDR3 protein: ASTRGFGQREQY

V gene: TRBV28
D gene: TRBD1
CDR3 protein: ASSLSTGGFFGELF

V gene: TRBV12-3/TRBV12-4
D gene: TRBD2
CDR3 protein: ASRASGRAFGELF

V gene: TRBV12-3/TRBV12-4
D gene: .
CDR3 protein: ASSFLSSLNTEAF

V gene: TRBV28
D gene: .
CDR3 protein: ASSPEALRETQY

V gene: TRBV15
D gene: .
CDR3 protein: ATSRGLNTGELF

V gene: TRBV5-1
D gene: .
CDR3 protein: ASRVGSADTQY

V gene: TRBV21-1
D gene: .
CDR3 protein: ASSKAWISADTQY

V gene: TRBV28
D gene: TRBD1
CDR3 protein: ASSNNRGVGEQY

V gene: TRBV12-3/TRBV12-4
D gene: .
CDR3 protein: ASSLGGVPTQETQY

V gene: TRBV7-8
D gene: .
CDR3 protein: ASSTSPAREHNQPQH

V gene: TRBV28
D gene: .
CDR3 protein: ASSSGLSSYNEQF

V gene: TRBV3-1
D gene: .
CDR3 protein: ASSRALETQY

V gene: TRBV5-6
D gene: TRBD1
CDR3 protein: ASSPVRGRQGYEQY

V gene: TRBV20-1
D gene: .
CDR3 protein: SAKERRSQSWAQY

V gene: TRBV27
D gene: TRBD2
CDR3 protein: ASSPSAPGLAGFYEQY

V gene: TRBV11-1
D gene: TRBD1
CDR3 protein: ASSLGTGVDTEAF

V gene: TRBV7-6
D gene: TRBD1
CDR3 protein: ASSKTPGTGGYEQY

V gene: TRBV11-2
D gene: .
CDR3 protein: ASSTDTRILNEQF

V gene: TRBV5-1
D gene: TRBD1
CDR3 protein: ASSLASGTATNEKLF

V gene: TRBV19
D gene: .
CDR3 protein: ASRLSGSYNEQF

V gene: TRBV3-1
D gene: .
CDR3 protein: ASSPGRREAF

V gene: TRBV28
D gene: TRBD1
CDR3 protein: ASIGQGFQSSYEQY

V gene: TRBV7-9
D gene: .
CDR3 protein: ASSTVGWQPGHGYT

V gene: TRBV7-9
D gene: .
CDR3 protein: ASSLAAGAYNEQF

V gene: TRBV28
D gene: .
CDR3 protein: ASSFASGISAVGNRY

V gene: TRBV5-1
D gene: .
CDR3 protein: ASSSQGPETQY

V gene: TRBV15
D gene: .
CDR3 protein: ATSRVPSGEQF

V gene: TRBV7-6
D gene: .
CDR3 protein: ASSPWGAREDGYT

V gene: TRBV25-1
D gene: .
CDR3 protein: ASQGISGSPLH

V gene: TRBV11-3
D gene: .
CDR3 protein: ASSPLFYNPSYEQY

V gene: TRBV19
D gene: TRBD2
CDR3 protein: ASREREDAYNEQF

V gene: TRBV12-3/TRBV12-4
D gene: .
CDR3 protein: ASSFLIGELF

V gene: TRBV7-2
D gene: TRBD2
CDR3 protein: ASSLAGLAGADTQY

V gene: TRBV6-5
D gene: TRBD2
CDR3 protein: ASTQFPSGKGTQY